Below, 4 T cell receptor beta chains from the same sample are listed, as sequenced in a study of T-cell reconstitution after alpha-beta-depleted transplantation in children (dated by TCRdb to between 2015 and 2016). Libraries were made using PCR. Instrument used: Illumina HiSeq 2500. TCR libraries were prepared with molecular barcoding, using unique molecular identifiers to normalize TCRbeta repertoire quantification. TCRdb applied fastp at Q25 and MiXCR to the public reads, then kept only in-frame beta chains. Every entry covers one CDR3 protein and lists the most common genes and DNA from its rows. The sample yields about 540,000 distinct CDR3 sequences; roughly 18% were counted once. Jointly, the top ten make up 3.3% of the sample. Specimen: PBMCs from the stem cell graft donor, collected from the stem cell graft. Receptors originate from a human donor who donated a stem cell graft to a child with acute lymphoblastic leukemia.

The V gene is TRBV20-1, the J gene TRBJ1-2; tentative D call: TRBD1 (5 bases). The CDR3 contains 14 residues. The germline CDR1 and CDR2 sequences are DFQATT and SNEGSKA (reference sequence). V lost 6 bases, J lost 4 bases, and 18 bases lay in between. The CDR3 spells CSALGGADGYGYTF. CDR3 bases: TGCAGTGCCCTGGGAGGGGCGGATGGCTATGGCTACACCTTC.

This clonotype was seen repeatedly, ten times or more. This sequence joins TRBV5-1 and TRBJ2-7, with TRBD2 identical over 9 bases. Germline trimming cut 0 bases from V and 1 base from J; bases unmatched to any gene: 2. CDR3 length: 15 residues. Per germline, CDR1 SGHRS and CDR2 YFSETQ. CDR3 sequence reads: CASSLETSGSYEQYF. The CDR3 DNA is TGCGCCAGCAGCTTGGAGACTAGCGGATCCTACGAGCAGTACTTC.

The table lists this clonotype with a few counts. The V and J genes are TRBV18 and TRBJ1-1, with no clear D. Germline V gene sequence: CDR1 KGHSH, CDR2 LQKENI. V was shortened by 2 bases and J by 8 bases, with 6 bases between the two germline ends. This CDR3 is built from 11 residues. CDR3 in amino acids: CASSPIREAFF. CDR3 sequence (DNA): TGTGCCAGCTCACCAATCCGAGAAGCTTTCTTT.

This clonotype turned up a few times. The chain employs TRBV29-1 and TRBJ1-1, with D uncertain. V lost 6 bases and J 1 base, leaving 12 bases between the germline ends. The CDR3 is made up of 13 amino acids. The germline V gene has CDR1 SQVTM and CDR2 ANQGSEA. The CDR3 DNA reads as TGCAGCGTAGGACGGGGTAAGAACACTGAAGCTTTCTTT. Its translation: CSVGRGKNTEAFF.